This T cell receptor (beta chain) was obtained from a study of blood T cells in healthy people across ages. For the second PCR, which ran for 7 to 11 cycles, a sample-barcoded 5' primer and a J-beta primer mix were used. TCRdb independently ran MiXCR on the 5' RACE reads; one entry per CDR3 protein. The table has about 1.5 million distinct CDR3 sequences, approximately 43% seen once. There are a few counts of this clonotype. The V gene lost 8 bases and the J gene lost 8 bases, with 12 bases spanning the gap. Germline V gene sequence: CDR1 MNHEY, CDR2 SVGEGT. The CDR3 sequence is 11 residues long. Sequenced material: blood. The TCR originated in a woman between 18 and 29 years old in good health. The J gene is TRBJ1-2, the V gene TRBV6-2 or TRBV6-3; D might be TRBD1 (6 bases). The CDR3 nucleotides are TGTGCCAGCCGGGACACGAGCGGCTACACCTTC. Amino acids: CASRDTSGYTF.